Sequencing of this T cell receptor beta chain was carried out in a study of blood T cell repertoires in COVID-19. A note on this clone: Other nucleotide sequences in the sample specify the same CDR3.

Here immunoSEQ multiplex PCR was the method, and the copy in TCRdb shows in-frame clones only, minus some. The sample yields about 250,000 clones, approximately 86% seen once. Germline V gene lookup returns CDR1 MNHEY and CDR2 SMNVEV (reference sequence). The junction had 2 bases not matched to a gene; V was cut back by 1 base and J by 1 base. This CDR3 has 15 amino acids. Sequenced input: peripheral blood. The chain combines TRBV27 with TRBJ2-3; 7 bases match TRBD2. This sequence originates from an older woman who had recovered from COVID-19. As DNA, the CDR3 is TGTGCCAGCAGTTTATTTCTAGCGGGCACAGATACGCAGTATTTT. It codes for CASSLFLAGTDTQYF.